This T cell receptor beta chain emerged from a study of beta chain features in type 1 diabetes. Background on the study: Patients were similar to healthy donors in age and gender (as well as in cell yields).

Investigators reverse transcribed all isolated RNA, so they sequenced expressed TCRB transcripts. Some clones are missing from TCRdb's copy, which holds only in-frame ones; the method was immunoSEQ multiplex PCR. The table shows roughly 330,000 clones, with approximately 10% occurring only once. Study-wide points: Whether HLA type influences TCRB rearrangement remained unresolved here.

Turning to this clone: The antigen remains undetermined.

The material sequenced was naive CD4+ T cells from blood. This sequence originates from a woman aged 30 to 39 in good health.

In nucleotides, the CDR3 is TGTGCCTGGAGTACGGGACAGGGGTTGGGAGAGACCCAGTACTTC. Amino acids: CAWSTGQGLGETQYF. The rearrangement uses TRBV30 and TRBJ2-5; 10 bases are shared with TRBD1. Germline V gene lookup returns CDR1 GTSNPN and CDR2 SVGIG (reference sequence). This CDR3 is built from 15 residues. J lost 4 bases, V lost 2 bases, and 7 bases had no gene match.